This is a list of T cell receptor beta chains from one sample in a study of post-analysis software for immune sequencing data. TCRdb recomputed calls from the PCR reads with MiXCR, one row per CDR3 protein. The sample has a few hundred thousand distinct CDR3 sequences; about a third are singletons. The sample consisted of blood. Receptors originate from a girl under 18 with multiple sclerosis. The CDR3 runs from the conserved cysteine through the conserved F or W. The order of the fields is CDR3 length, V gene, clone size, D gene, J gene, CDR3 protein, CDR3 DNA. A D gene is named only where the DNA matches it firmly. A row's size may be missing; if present it is once, few, many or a size class.

>14|TRBV7-3|few|-|TRBJ2-3
CASSSYSSADTQYF
TGTGCCAGCAGCTCATATTCATCCGCAGATACGCAGTATTTT
>11|TRBV29-1|-|-|TRBJ1-1
CSVERRAEAFF
TGCAGCGTTGAGCGGAGGGCTGAAGCTTTCTTT
>16|TRBV19|-|-|TRBJ1-4
CASSMLRTAEDEKLFF
TGTGCCAGTAGTATGCTTCGGACGGCAGAGGATGAAAAACTGTTTTTT
>14|TRBV5-1|many|TRBD2|TRBJ2-5
CASSLSGGRETQYF
TGTGCCAGCAGCCTTAGCGGGGGGAGAGAGACCCAGTACTTC
>15|TRBV20-1|-|TRBD2|TRBJ2-1
CSAIELAGGWDEQFF
TGCAGTGCTATTGAACTAGCGGGGGGTTGGGATGAGCAGTTCTTC
>14|TRBV28|-|TRBD1|TRBJ1-2
CASSPGTGFGGYTF
TGTGCCAGCAGTCCCGGGACAGGGTTCGGTGGCTACACCTTC
>15|TRBV5-1|few|-|TRBJ2-3
CASSLGVLMTDTQYF
TGCGCCAGCAGCTTAGGGGTTCTGATGACAGATACGCAGTATTTT
>14|TRBV20-1|-|TRBD2|TRBJ2-1
CSAREAGGGNEQFF
TGCAGTGCTAGAGAAGCGGGGGGCGGCAATGAGCAGTTCTTC
>13|TRBV18|-|TRBD2|TRBJ2-1
CASSPSTGGEQFF
TGTGCCAGCTCACCGTCTACGGGAGGTGAGCAGTTCTTC
>15|TRBV6-5|few|-|TRBJ2-5
CASSYTYTQQETQYF
TGTGCCAGCAGTTACACCTATACCCAACAAGAGACCCAGTACTTC
>12|TRBV20-1|-|-|TRBJ1-1
CSARDGGTEAFF
TGCAGTGCTAGAGATGGGGGAACTGAAGCTTTCTTT
>12|TRBV5-1|-|TRBD1|TRBJ1-1
CAGGTGNTEAFF
TGCGCCGGGGGGACAGGGAACACTGAAGCTTTCTTT
>19|TRBV6-2/TRBV6-3|few|TRBD2|TRBJ2-7
CASSYSPLGLAGGSYEQYF
TGTGCCAGCAGTTATAGTCCCCTTGGACTAGCGGGGGGGTCCTACGAGCAGTACTTC
>16|TRBV4-1|few|-|TRBJ1-1
CASSQGRGNGRTEAFF
TGCGCCAGCAGCCAAGGTAGAGGGAATGGTCGCACTGAAGCTTTCTTT
>14|TRBV5-5|-|-|TRBJ1-2
CASSFTGPANGYTF
TGTGCCAGCAGCTTCACAGGCCCGGCGAATGGCTACACCTTC
>17|TRBV28|-|-|TRBJ1-5
CASSSLDSLGSGQPQHF
TGTGCCAGCAGCTCCCTGGACAGCCTGGGATCTGGTCAGCCCCAGCATTTT
>13|TRBV5-1|-|-|TRBJ2-1
CASSLQSVGEQFF
TGCGCCAGCAGCTTGCAAAGCGTGGGTGAGCAGTTCTTC
>14|TRBV19|few|TRBD2|TRBJ2-3
CASSIDPLARTQYF
TGTGCCAGTAGTATAGACCCACTAGCGCGGACGCAGTATTTT
>15|TRBV3-1|few|TRBD2|TRBJ2-1
CASSQPSGGPGEQFF
TGTGCCAGCAGCCAACCTAGCGGGGGGCCGGGGGAGCAGTTCTTC
>16|TRBV2|once|TRBD1|TRBJ2-3
CASIAPVGQGVDTQYF
TGTGCCAGCATAGCGCCTGTGGGACAGGGGGTAGATACGCAGTATTTT
>16|TRBV27|few|TRBD2|TRBJ2-3
CASSRGLAGDTYTQYF
TGTGCCAGCAGTCGGGGACTAGCGGGGGATACGTATACGCAGTATTTT
>17|TRBV7-9|-|TRBD1|TRBJ2-6
CASRGGQRSSGANVLTF
TGTGCCAGCAGAGGGGGACAGCGTAGCTCTGGGGCCAACGTCCTGACTTTC
>15|TRBV5-1|-|TRBD2|TRBJ2-1
CASSLGGTSSNEQFF
TGCGCCAGCAGCTTGGGGGGGACTAGTTCCAATGAGCAGTTCTTC
>11|TRBV29-1|many|-|TRBJ2-3
CSVSLDPTQYF
TGCAGCGTCTCACTAGATCCTACGCAGTATTTT
>15|TRBV6-5|-|TRBD1|TRBJ2-7
CASSYGDRASYEQYF
TGTGCCAGCAGTTACGGGGACAGGGCCAGCTACGAGCAGTACTTC
>14|TRBV5-4|-|-|TRBJ2-1
CASSSGSGNNEQFF
TGTGCCAGCAGCTCGGGATCCGGGAACAATGAGCAGTTCTTC
>14|TRBV20-1|few|-|TRBJ2-5
CSARDRPPGLTQYF
TGCAGTGCTAGAGACAGACCACCGGGGTTAACCCAGTACTTC
>14|TRBV5-1|-|-|TRBJ1-5
CASSPAPSNQPQHF
TGCGCCAGCAGCCCAGCTCCTAGCAATCAGCCCCAGCATTTT
>15|TRBV6-5|-|TRBD1|TRBJ2-7
CASSYGTGISYEQYF
TGTGCCAGCAGTTACGGGACAGGGATAAGCTATGAGCAGTACTTC
>17|TRBV4-1|-|-|TRBJ2-5
CASSQDPPGALQETQYF
TGCGCCAGCAGCCAAGATCCGCCCGGGGCCCTCCAAGAGACCCAGTACTTC
>15|TRBV6-2/TRBV6-3|-|TRBD1|TRBJ2-7
CASSFGDRETDEQYF
TGTGCCAGCAGTTTCGGGGACAGGGAGACTGACGAGCAGTACTTC
>17|TRBV4-1|few|TRBD1|TRBJ2-1
CASSQVSAGTANNEQFF
TGCGCCAGCAGCCAAGTGTCGGCCGGGACAGCTAACAATGAGCAGTTCTTC
>14|TRBV12-3/TRBV12-4|-|-|TRBJ1-1
CASSPDRTNTEAFF
TGTGCCAGCAGCCCTGACAGGACGAACACTGAAGCTTTCTTT
>13|TRBV20-1|-|TRBD1|TRBJ2-7
CSAGQGVSYEQYF
TGCAGTGCTGGACAGGGTGTCTCCTACGAGCAGTACTTC
>12|TRBV2|-|-|TRBJ1-2
CASSEGEWGYTF
TGTGCCAGCAGTGAAGGGGAATGGGGCTACACCTTC
>14|TRBV5-1|once|TRBD2|TRBJ2-1
CASRGTSLEDEQFF
TGCGCCAGCAGGGGGACTAGTTTGGAGGATGAGCAGTTCTTC
>12|TRBV10-3|once|-|TRBJ2-2
CAISSPTGELFF
TGTGCCATCAGTTCCCCGACAGGGGAGCTGTTTTTT